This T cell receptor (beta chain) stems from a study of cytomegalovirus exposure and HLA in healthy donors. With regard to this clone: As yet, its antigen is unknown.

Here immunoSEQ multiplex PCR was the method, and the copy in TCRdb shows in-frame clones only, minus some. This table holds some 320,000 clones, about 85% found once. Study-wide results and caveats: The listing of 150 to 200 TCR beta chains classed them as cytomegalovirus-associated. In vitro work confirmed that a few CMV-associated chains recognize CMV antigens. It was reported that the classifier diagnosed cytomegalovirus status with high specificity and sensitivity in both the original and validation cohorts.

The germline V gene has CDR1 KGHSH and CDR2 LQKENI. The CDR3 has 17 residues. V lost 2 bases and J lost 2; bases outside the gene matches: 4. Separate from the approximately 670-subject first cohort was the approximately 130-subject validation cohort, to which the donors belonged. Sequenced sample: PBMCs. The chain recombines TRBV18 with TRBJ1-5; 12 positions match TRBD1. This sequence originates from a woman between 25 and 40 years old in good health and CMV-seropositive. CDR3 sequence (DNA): TGTGCCAGCTCACCATGGGGACAGGGGGCCGGCAATCAGCCCCAGCATTTT. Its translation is CASSPWGQGAGNQPQHF.